This T cell receptor (beta chain) appears in the sequencing data of a study of cytomegalovirus exposure and HLA in healthy donors (dated by TCRdb to 2017 to 2019). About the investigation overall: According to an earlier analysis of 587 of the donors, about 179 million T cells yielded 117 million unique TCR beta sequences and approximately 280 Gb of sequence data. An early release covering more than 500 HLA-typed donors comprised about 310 gigabases of sequencing data and around 85 million unique TCR sequences. The genetic ancestry cluster associated with self-reported Caucasian donors included 80% to 90% of the 398 genotyped donors. The study was designed to test whether signatures of past pathogen exposure could be identified by cataloging public T cell receptors. Using immunosequencing, the study profiled T cell repertoires from roughly 650 subjects and related those repertoires to cytomegalovirus serostatus. Besides the first cohort of under 700 subjects, a separate validation cohort made up of some 110 different subjects was used. To predict cytomegalovirus infection status, the study brought together high-throughput TCR immunosequencing, statistical association of individual TCRs with disease status, and machine learning. A later analysis re-analyzed previously published TCR beta repertoires from approximately 700 donors and added high-resolution HLA genotyping to study TCR occurrence patterns. In the later analysis, no new phenotypic data were used to find candidate immune exposures; instead, reliance was placed on TCR beta sequences and their occurrence across donors. An earlier analysis of around 540 of the donors applied high-throughput TCR beta sequencing to assess whether each TCR beta V gene segment acted as functional or pseudogenic. Donor age, sex, ethnicity and CMV serostatus were compiled alongside the repertoire data. In a later genetic analysis, genome-wide SNP genotypes for about 55% of the roughly 700 donors were used, and that subset was treated as a discovery cohort. All discovery cohort repertoires had been generated using a single sequencing platform. Both class I and class II loci were covered by HLA typing, at four-digit resolution. Typing coverage differed by locus: A, B, C, DRB1 and DQB1 were typed in about 629-640 donors, DQA1 in around 500, DPA1 in approximately 610, and DPB1 in approximately 450. Because of strong linkage in the cohort, roughly five DR-DQ haplotypes were treated as single units for association and clustering. Among approximately 370 genotyped donors of the cohort, an average of approximately 240,000 unique TCR beta nucleotide sequences was sequenced per donor, of which roughly 17% were non-productive.

Study-level results and caveats: Presence/absence analyses assumed roughly uniform sequencing depth across donors, an assumption that may not hold. Several of the top co-occurrence clusters appeared to be linked to parvovirus B19, influenza, CMV and Epstein-Barr virus, according to a later analysis. Assigning TCR associations to individual alleles was difficult when HLA alleles, especially DR and DQ, strongly co-occurred. The cohort was sequenced for TCR beta chains only, and without alpha or paired-chain data the features that could be detected were limited. A later analysis found that TCR association rates varied across HLA loci, with DRB1 alleles showing the most associated TCRs and HLA-C alleles the fewest. A later analysis associated about 17,000 TCR beta sequences with specific HLA alleles at a false discovery rate of 0.05. In a later analysis, HLA-associated TCR beta chains were found to be more clonally expanded and to have lower generation probabilities than equally common non-associated chains. An association between a missense DCLRE1C variant and V-gene and J-gene trimming of TCR beta chains was found in a later genetic analysis and replicated in an independent cohort. Some IMGT-functional V segments, including TRBV6-2 and TRBV6-3, could not be told apart with the 87-base-pair reads, so those segments were excluded. The authors suggested that the approach could potentially be generalized to other disease states and immunological phenotypes. According to a later genetic analysis, donors in an Asian-associated ancestry cluster had fewer N-insertions in productive TCRs than the approximately 700-donor mean. In the study, approximately 160 TCR beta chains were listed as associated with cytomegalovirus. Most TCR sequences were observed very rarely across donors, whereas some public TCRs were present in many individuals. A further reported finding was that TCR beta sequences accurately predicted the HLA-A and HLA-B alleles for most subjects in the first cohort. Because counts were too low, seventeen rarely observed V segments, including chromosome 9 orphons, were left out of the earlier analysis of a few hundred of the donors. A cluster of highly shared sequence variants was judged likely to be a technical artifact of the sequencing pipeline. A later analysis found that most CMV-associated TCR beta chains appeared HLA-restricted, with HLA associations seemingly driven largely by CMV exposure. Linkage disequilibrium might explain the correlated functional status among segregating V segments, but an unknown experimental factor could not be excluded. Because HLA typing was unavailable for some donors at each locus, only the typed subset was used in association tests. Cytomegalovirus status was reported to be diagnosed by the classifier with high specificity and sensitivity in both the original and validation cohorts. A few of the identified cytomegalovirus-associated TCR beta chains were confirmed in vitro to be specific for cytomegalovirus antigens. In an earlier analysis of some 500 of the donors, most TCR beta V segments appeared in productive rearrangements about 87% or about 30% of the time, broadly matching IMGT annotations. For the cohort, immune exposure information was limited to CMV serostatus.

About this clone itself: Its antigen is not yet known. No much larger clone exists at a distance of one base, and base qualities are not known.

In total, approximately 610 healthy bone marrow donors made up the cohort. At the time of sampling, every cohort member was nominally healthy, though immune exposures that went unrecorded were likely present. The donor was CMV seropositive and was included in the group of around 300 seropositive cohort members. Every donor gave a peripheral blood sample, and the peripheral blood mononuclear cells from that sample were used for TCR beta sequencing. Genomic DNA was extracted from the blood cell samples with the Qiagen DNeasy Blood Extraction Kit. According to the germline V gene (reference sequence), CDR1 reads MNHEY and CDR2 reads SMNVEV. Inclusive of the bounding cysteine and phenylalanine, the CDR3 is 15 residues long. Only the CDR3 part of the read is kept: 45 bases, read in frame from the first base. Trimming costs V 6 bases and J 5 bases, and their ends lie 19 bases apart. Receptor libraries were prepared by the immunoSEQ multiplex PCR assay. The multiplex PCR relied on a mix of 60 forward primers for TCR Vbeta segments and 13 reverse primers for TCR Jbeta segments. The CDR3 region of rearranged TCR beta genes was amplified from genomic DNA with a multiplex PCR assay. The Illumina HiSeq System was used to sequence the amplified TCR beta libraries as 87-base-pair reads. The study's own analysis went as follows. In a later analysis, tens of millions of unique TCR beta chains were counted across the approximately 640 repertoires, and roughly 10 million of these chains were shared by at least two donors. Raw reads were error-corrected and collapsed into unique sequences with a nearest-neighbor algorithm that merged closely related sequences to remove PCR and sequencing errors. Alignment of CDR3 sequences to IMGT reference sequences was used to assign V, D and J gene segments. For a sequence to be retained, a match of at least six nucleotides to both a V gene segment and a J gene segment was required. Rearrangements were called productive when the CDR3 lacked stop codons and stayed in frame with V and J; all others were non-productive. Following IMGT convention, CDR3 was defined as the stretch from the second conserved V-encoded cysteine up to the conserved J-encoded phenylalanine. The earlier analysis of a few hundred of the donors excluded any sequence lacking an unambiguous match to a single V gene segment. In an earlier analysis of 587 of the donors, V segments were called functional above 56.7% productive rearrangements and were called segregating when the between-donor standard deviation exceeded 5%. A statistical classification framework was developed to diagnose cytomegalovirus status using the catalog of TCR beta chain sequences. V and J gene assignment, in a later analysis, came from comparing TCR nucleotide sequences with IMGT/GENE-DB human TR gene sequences. The TCRdist pipeline was used in a later analysis to assign CDR3 sequences and most-parsimonious VDJ recombination scenarios. A later analysis defined each TCR beta chain by its CDR3 amino acid sequence plus V-gene family, and excluded reads lacking a unique V-gene family. A later analysis removed 592 highly shared, low-generation-probability nucleotide sequences to deal with suspected cross-contamination and a sequencing artifact. For each public chain, a later analysis derived a clonal expansion index from normalized ranks of inferred template counts within each repertoire. A later analysis computed generation probabilities with a VDJ recombination model fitted to out-of-frame rearrangements, and checked the results against IGoR. A later analysis scored TCR-TCR, TCR-HLA and TCR-CMV co-occurrence with hypergeometric tests, applying a repertoire-size bias correction to TCR pairs. In a later analysis, false discovery rates were estimated by permuting HLA or CMV assignments 20 times. In a later analysis, co-occurring TCRs were grouped using DBSCAN, and TCRdist sequence similarity was added for clustering within HLA-allele-positive subsets. For co-occurrence clustering, repertoires with fewer than 30,000 or more than 120,000 public chains were excluded, along with five repertoires with anomalous nucleotide sharing. The immuneACCESS repertoire file appears here via TCRdb, limited to in-frame rearrangements. These files lack a portion of the clones; in checked studies, under half of the deficit traces to unresolved V genes, and the cause of the others is not known. The V and J calls and clone size are taken from that table; D and trimming were inferred from the DNA. The sample includes 99,000 or so clones, with more than 65% observed a single time. The top ten clonotypes cover 8.2% of the sample.

The TCR originated in a man in his forties in good health and CMV-seropositive. Recombination connected TRBV27 to TRBJ2-5, and perhaps TRBD1 as D gene, on 5 matching bases. Material for sequencing was PBMCs. The DNA sequence is TGTGCCAGCAGAGGCAGGGCGCTGGGGTGGGAGACCCAGTACTTC. This sequence encodes CASRGRALGWETQYF.